This T cell receptor beta chain was recorded in a study of T-cell memory formation after mild COVID-19. For this clonotype: Its antigen is not known.

Findings of the study overall: A balance of CD4 and CD8 characterized clones contracting day 15 to 85, whereas later expanders leaned CD4+. Nothing showed for sure that second-wave clones peaking on day 37 were SARS-CoV-2 specific. Clones which contracted sat mainly in CM and EM if CD4+, and in EMRA if CD8+. That cross-reactive memory joined was suggested by some responding clones appearing in pre-infection memory.

TCRdb called the 5' RACE reads again in MiXCR, with one record for every CDR3 protein. The table lists approximately 410,000 distinct CDR3 sequences, about a quarter of them singletons. The length of the CDR3 is 13 residues. With 0 bases removed from V and 8 bases from J, the gap between germline ends came to 9 bases. Per germline, CDR1 SGHRS and CDR2 YFSETQ. The V call is TRBV5-1, the J call TRBJ2-1, with a tentative D call TRBD2 (5 bases). Sequencing input: PBMCs or a T cell subset sorted from them (not recorded which). The clonotype was recovered from an adult woman who had mild COVID-19 (a few samples of this study predate the infection). Cell type and time point are not known. CDR3 region: CASSLGGSDEQFF. In DNA form, the CDR3 reads TGCGCCAGCAGCTTGGGTGGGAGCGATGAGCAGTTCTTC. Filled out from reference TRBV5-1 and TRBJ2-1, the complete variable domain reads KAGVTQTPRYLIKTRGQQVTLSCSPISGHRSVSWYQQTPGQGLQFLFEYFSETQRNKGNFPGRFSGRQFSNSRSEMNVSTLELGDSALYLCASSLGGSDEQFFGPGTRLTVL.